One sample yielded the 24 T cell receptor beta chains listed below, sequenced in a study of T cells in localized non-small cell lung cancer. Assay used: immunoSEQ multiplex PCR; TCRdb lists only in-frame clones, some missing. This sample yields approximately 4,800 clones, of which about 31% are seen a single time; 9.5% to 15% belongs to the top ten. The sample in question was lung tumor tissue, obtained before any cancer treatment. The receptors come from a male donor aged 60 or over with stage III lung adenocarcinoma.

The rearrangement uses TRBV11-3 and TRBJ2-3; 9 bases agree with TRBD2. V was pared by 2 bases and J by 2 bases, with 11 bases of the junction left unmatched. This CDR3 contains 18 residues. Germline CDR1 reads SGHNT; CDR2 reads YENEEA. CDR3 sequence (DNA): TGTGCCAGCAGCTTAAGAATGCTAGCGGGACAGTCCACAGATACGCAGTATTTT. It specifies CASSLRMLAGQSTDTQYF.

This clone has more than one count but fewer than ten. The rearrangement links TRBV19 to TRBJ2-1; 10 bases line up with TRBD2. The CDR3 loop spans 14 amino acids. Germline loops: CDR1 LNHDA, CDR2 SQIVND (reference sequence). Losses at the gene ends were 8 bases for V and 0 bases for J; bases not matched to a gene: 1. The DNA of the CDR3 is TGTGCCAGTGTAGCGGGAGGCTCCTACAATGAGCAGTTCTTC. Its protein is CASVAGGSYNEQFF.

This clone is judged medium-sized. The chain joins TRBV6-8 to TRBJ2-3; tentatively, D is TRBD1 (6 bases). This CDR3 has 13 amino acids. From germline, CDR1 is MNHGY and CDR2 SAAAGT. V was clipped by 5 bases and J by 4 bases, with 10 bases between them. The CDR3 bases are TGTGCCAGCAGTGTTGACAGGTCAGATACGCAGTATTTT. Translating gives CASSVDRSDTQYF.

In this sample, this clone turned up a few times. V is TRBV11-3 and J is TRBJ2-7, with TRBD1 matching 12 bases. V lost 4 bases to trimming and J lost 4 bases; unmatched junction nucleotides: 5. The CDR3 sequence is 15 residues long. From germline, CDR1 is SGHNT and CDR2 YENEEA. DNA of the CDR3: TGTGCCAGCAGCTCCTCGGGACAGGGGGCTTACGAGCAGTACTTC. As protein: CASSSSGQGAYEQYF. The full variable domain, with the rest looked up from reference TRBV11-3 and TRBJ2-7, is EAGVVQSPRYKIIEKKQPVAFWCNPISGHNTLYWYLQNLGQGPELLIRYENEEAVDDSQLPKDRFSAERLKGVDSTLKIQPAELGDSAVYLCASSSSGQGAYEQYFGPGTRLTVT.

The chain joins TRBV28 to TRBJ2-7, with D perhaps matching TRBD2 (6 bases). Trimming shortened V by 5 bases and J by 2 bases, and 13 bases separated the two germline ends. The CDR3 runs 14 residues. Germline-derived CDR1 and CDR2 are MDHEN and SYDVKM. The CDR3 nucleotides are TGTGCCAGCAGTCTTAGCGGACTGACCTACGAGCAGTACTTC. Protein product: CASSLSGLTYEQYF.

This clone was detected a few times. The V call is TRBV18, the J call TRBJ1-4, with 9 bases that match TRBD1. Germline CDR1 and CDR2: KGHSH and LQKENI. V trimming: 3 bases; J trimming: 7 bases; junction bases outside the gene matches: 0. This CDR3 is built from 13 residues. The CDR3 loop reads CASSPTGGEKLFF. CDR3 DNA sequence: TGTGCCAGCTCACCGACAGGGGGTGAAAAACTGTTTTTT.

Only a few counts were recorded for this clone. The chain couples TRBV11-3 to TRBJ2-1; 8 bases agree with TRBD2. V trimming: 5 bases; J trimming: 7 bases; junction bases outside the gene matches: 16. The V gene's germline CDR1 is SGHNT and CDR2 YENEEA. The CDR3 extends over 17 amino acids. The CDR3 sequence is CASSQVPSGGPWNEQFF. CDR3 bases: TGTGCCAGCAGCCAAGTTCCGTCGGGAGGGCCCTGGAATGAGCAGTTCTTC.

The chain uses TRBV9 and TRBJ1-1; TRBD1 aligns across 8 bases. V lost 0 bases, J lost 4 bases, and 8 bases stayed unmatched. This CDR3 spans 16 amino acids. Germline values: CDR1 SGDLS, CDR2 YYNGEE. CDR3 DNA: TGTGCCAGCAGCGTAGCCCCCCTCGACAGGGGCACTGAAGCTTTCTTT. It yields the protein CASSVAPLDRGTEAFF.

This clone was counted a few times. The genes are TRBV19 and TRBJ1-1, with D perhaps matching TRBD1 (6 bases). The CDR3 totals 14 residues. Germline V gene lookup returns CDR1 LNHDA and CDR2 SQIVND (reference sequence). Trimming stripped 5 bases from V and 3 bases from J, with 13 bases between. This CDR3 is CASSQGLADTEAFF. The CDR3 DNA follows: TGTGCCAGTAGTCAGGGGTTGGCGGACACTGAAGCTTTCTTT.

This clone has more than one count but fewer than ten. The chain has TRBV2 and TRBJ2-7; 9 nucleotides align to TRBD2. The J segment lost 4 bases and the V segment lost 5 bases, leaving 6 bases of the junction unmatched. The CDR3 spans 14 residues. Per the germline V gene, CDR1 is SNHLY and CDR2 is FYNNEI. The CDR3 reads CASSTGTSLYEQYF. The CDR3 DNA reads TGTGCCAGCAGTACCGGGACTAGCCTGTACGAGCAGTACTTC.

The genes are TRBV19 and TRBJ2-1, with TRBD2 matching 9 bases. The germline gives CDR1 LNHDA, CDR2 SQIVND (reference sequence). Trimming took 8 bases from V and 3 from J; bases not matched to a gene: 5. The length of the CDR3 is 14 residues. For the CDR3, the DNA is TGTGCCAGTCAAAGCGGGAGGAACTACAATGAGCAGTTCTTC. Protein: CASQSGRNYNEQFF.

This clone was picked up many times. This chain links TRBV2 with TRBJ1-4, with a tentative D call TRBD1 (5 bases). V was cut by 6 bases and J by 3 bases, with 14 bases left in between. CDR1 SNHLY and CDR2 FYNNEI come from the germline V gene. The CDR3 sequence is 15 residues long. The CDR3 here is CASSGIGGANEKLFF. The CDR3 region has the DNA TGTGCCAGCAGCGGGATCGGGGGGGCTAATGAAAAACTGTTTTTT.

The table lists this clone with a few counts. The V and J genes are TRBV28 and TRBJ2-2; D gene uncertain. The germline V gene encodes CDR1 MDHEN and CDR2 SYDVKM. Trimming stripped 10 bases from V and 1 base from J, with 13 bases between. This CDR3 is 14 amino acids long. CDR3 region: CATTTSQNTGELFF. CDR3 bases: TGTGCCACCACAACCAGCCAGAACACCGGGGAGCTGTTTTTT.

This clone appeared a few times. The rearrangement uses TRBV28 and TRBJ1-4; D not resolved. The CDR3 sequence is 12 residues long. Germline V gene lookup returns CDR1 MDHEN and CDR2 SYDVKM. Trimming stripped 6 bases from V and 10 bases from J, with 12 bases between. This CDR3 is CASSTNLGKLFF. The CDR3, as DNA: TGTGCCAGCAGCACCAATCTAGGAAAACTGTTTTTT.

This clone was counted a few times. The chain recombines TRBV11-3 with TRBJ1-5; D is unresolved. The germline V gene has CDR1 SGHNT and CDR2 YENEEA. V shed 0 bases and J shed 0 bases, with 6 bases lying between them. This CDR3 region has 15 residues. DNA of the CDR3: TGTGCCAGCAGCTTAGACAACCTTAGCAATCAGCCCCAGCATTTT. This sequence encodes CASSLDNLSNQPQHF.

The rearrangement links TRBV19 to TRBJ1-4; 10 positions agree with TRBD1. The trim removed 3 bases at V and 7 bases at J, leaving 2 bases unmatched. The CDR3 has 14 residues. Germline V gene data show CDR1 as LNHDA and CDR2 as SQIVND (reference sequence). CDR3: CASSIGDRGEKLFF. The CDR3 DNA sequence: TGTGCCAGTAGTATCGGGGACAGGGGTGAAAAACTGTTTTTT.

This clone was recorded only once. The chain has TRBV28 and TRBJ1-5, with 7 bases fitting TRBD1. Germline V CDR1 and CDR2: MDHEN, SYDVKM. Germline trimming cut 3 bases from V and 6 bases from J; bases unmatched to any gene: 8. This CDR3 has 15 amino acids. DNA of the CDR3: TGTGCCAGCAGTTTTCAGGGGGAAGGTGGTCAGCCCCAGCATTTT. Protein sequence: CASSFQGEGGQPQHF.

This clone has more than one count but fewer than ten. The chain couples TRBV30 to TRBJ1-2, with a weak D call TRBD1 (5 bases). This CDR3 is 14 amino acids long. Trimming pared 0 bases from V and 7 bases from J, leaving 15 bases between. CDR1 is GTSNPN and CDR2 is SVGIG in the germline V gene (reference sequence). The CDR3 reads CAWSVQAGLVGYTF. CDR3 nucleotides: TGTGCCTGGAGTGTACAGGCAGGGTTGGTTGGCTACACCTTC.

This clone was recorded a few times. The CDR3 loop is CASSPQNTQTEAFF. The CDR3, as DNA: TGTGCCAGCAGCCCCCAGAACACGCAAACTGAAGCTTTCTTT. The chain is built from TRBV11-3 and TRBJ1-1, with D unclear. Germline lookup yields CDR1 SGHNT and CDR2 YENEEA. Deletions cut 5 bases from V and 5 bases from J, with 15 bases between. The CDR3 consists of 14 residues.

The V gene is TRBV29-1, the J gene TRBJ2-6; D call uncertain. The V end was cut by 0 bases, the J end by 2 bases, with 11 bases between. Germline V lookup: CDR1 SQVTM, CDR2 ANQGSEA. This CDR3 has 16 amino acids. CDR3 sequence: CSVEDPRVPGANVLTF. CDR3 DNA sequence: TGCAGCGTTGAAGATCCTAGGGTCCCTGGGGCCAACGTCCTGACTTTC.

The chain recombines TRBV23-1 with TRBJ1-1; TRBD1 matches 9 bases. TRBV23-1 counts as an open reading frame of uncertain function. This CDR3 contains 13 residues. The junction had 6 bases not matched to a gene; V was cut back by 6 bases and J by 7 bases. CDR3 amino acids: CASSARTGDEAFF. CDR3 nucleotide sequence: TGCGCCAGCAGCGCAAGGACAGGGGATGAAGCTTTCTTT.

The chain has TRBV4-1 and TRBJ1-3; a possible D gene is TRBD1 (5 bases). The CDR3 is 14 residues long. Germline V lookup: CDR1 MGHRA, CDR2 YSYEKL. Trimming pared 0 bases from V and 5 bases from J, leaving 8 bases between. As DNA, the CDR3 is TGCGCCAGCAGCCAAGAGGGACCGAGAAACACCATATATTTT. Its translation: CASSQEGPRNTIYF.

The J gene is TRBJ2-1, the V gene TRBV5-1, with D uncertain. Germline assignment: CDR1 SGHRS and CDR2 YFSETQ. The CDR3 contains 15 residues. V lost 0 bases, J lost 0 bases, and 7 bases lay in between. In DNA, the CDR3 is TGCGCCAGCAGCTTGGAGGCCAGCTCCTACAATGAGCAGTTCTTC. Translating gives CASSLEASSYNEQFF.

The rearrangement uses TRBV30 and TRBJ2-2; D uncertain. Per the germline V gene, CDR1 is GTSNPN and CDR2 is SVGIG (reference sequence). V gave up 0 bases and J gave up 2 bases, with 4 bases separating them. CDR3 length equals 13 residues. The CDR3: CAWSVLNTGELFF. For the CDR3, the DNA is TGTGCCTGGAGTGTACTTAACACCGGGGAGCTGTTTTTT. Full variable domain (missing parts from reference TRBV30 and TRBJ2-2): SQTIHQWPATLVQPVGSPLSLECTVEGTSNPNLYWYRQAAGRGLQLLFYSVGIGQISSEVPQNLSASRPQDRQFILSSKKLLLSDSGFYLCAWSVLNTGELFFGEGSRLTVL.